The 17 T cell receptor beta chains below were found in one sample sequenced in a study of cytomegalovirus exposure and HLA in healthy donors. A multiplex PCR was run with 60 Vbeta primers and 13 Jbeta primers. Assay: immunoSEQ multiplex PCR; the TCRdb copy retains only in-frame clones and omits some. Here the sample spans 150,000 or so clones, more than 75% being singletons. The sequenced material came from PBMCs. Source of these receptors: a man between 18 and 35 years old in good health and CMV-seropositive.

V is TRBV27 and J is TRBJ2-7, with 7 bases fitting TRBD1. Germline V gene data show CDR1 as MNHEY and CDR2 as SMNVEV (reference sequence). The CDR3 consists of 13 residues. In DNA form, the CDR3 reads TGTGGCAGTCGTAAACAGGGGTCCTACGAGCAGTACTTC. Protein sequence: CGSRKQGSYEQYF.

Worth noting for this clone: Distinct nucleotide sequences in the sample also encode this CDR3. The chain couples TRBV5-6 to TRBJ2-5, with D unclear. Per germline, CDR1 SGHDT and CDR2 YYEEEE. Trimming shortened V by 0 bases and J by 2 bases, and 5 bases separated the two germline ends. The CDR3 has 13 residues. CDR3 nucleotides: TGTGCCAGCAGCTTGGACAGACAAGAGACCCAGTACTTC. Its translation: CASSLDRQETQYF.

The V gene is TRBV9, the J gene TRBJ1-1, with TRBD1 matching 7 bases. Losses at the gene ends were 2 bases for V and 4 bases for J; bases not matched to a gene: 8. This CDR3 region has 15 residues. Germline V gene lookup returns CDR1 SGDLS and CDR2 YYNGEE. CDR3 nucleotides: TGTGCCAGCAGCGTCACTCAGGGGGGCGTCACTGAAGCTTTCTTT. The encoded protein is CASSVTQGGVTEAFF.

This clone was detected only once. This chain joins TRBV7-8 and TRBJ1-5; D might be TRBD1 (5 bases). V was cut by 5 bases and J by 4 bases, with 18 bases left in between. CDR1 and CDR2 from the germline V gene are SGHVS and FQNEAQ. The CDR3 runs 16 residues. CDR3 DNA: TGTGCCAGCAGCACATCCGCGACAGAATATAATCAGCCCCAGCATTTT. Its translation: CASSTSATEYNQPQHF.

The rearrangement links TRBV4-2 to TRBJ1-3; 11 bases align to TRBD1. CDR3 length equals 15 residues. Germline-derived CDR1 and CDR2 are LGHNA and YNFKEQ. The V segment lost 3 bases and the J segment 8 bases; nucleotides outside the gene matches: 6. The CDR3, as DNA: TGTGCCAGCAGCCAGCCGGGACAGGGGGTTTACACCATATATTTT. The encoded protein is CASSQPGQGVYTIYF.

CDR3 residues: CASSQQSGGQETQYF. The DNA of the CDR3 is TGCGCCAGCAGCCAGCAAAGCGGGGGGCAGGAGACCCAGTACTTC. This sequence joins TRBV4-1 and TRBJ2-5, with TRBD2 identical over 9 bases. V was clipped by 3 bases and J by 5 bases; unmatched bases: 7. Germline CDR1 is MGHRA and CDR2 is YSYEKL. This CDR3 spans 15 amino acids.

The rearrangement joins TRBV5-1 to TRBJ2-7; 7 nucleotides line up with TRBD1. Germline loops: CDR1 SGHRS, CDR2 YFSETQ. V dropped 1 base and J dropped 0; count of bases not matched to a gene: 4. The CDR3 contains 15 residues. The CDR3 DNA reads as TGCGCCAGCAGCTTGCAGGGGGACGTCTCCTACGAGCAGTACTTC. Translating gives CASSLQGDVSYEQYF.

The chain links TRBV9 to TRBJ1-2; no definite D call. Germline V gene data show CDR1 as SGDLS and CDR2 as YYNGEE. The length of the CDR3 is 14 residues. Deletions cut 4 bases from V and 0 bases from J, with 10 bases between. The CDR3 reads CASSPSGANYGYTF. The CDR3 bases are TGTGCCAGCAGCCCTTCTGGAGCTAACTATGGCTACACCTTC.

This clone is a singleton in its sample. Compared with germline, one end of the junction differs, possibly owing to a read error. The CDR3 region is CASREGQGASYEQYF. Here the CDR3 DNA reads TGTGCCAGCAGAGAAGGACAGGGGGCATCCTACGAGCAGTACTTC. The chain uses TRBV2 and TRBJ2-5; TRBD1 aligns across 11 bases. The J call is uncertain, as TRBJ2-7 better fits the DNA end. The CDR3 totals 15 residues. CDR1 SNHLY and CDR2 FYNNEI come from the germline V gene.

The chain carries TRBV5-4 and TRBJ2-7; tentatively, D is TRBD1 (7 bases). Germline V gives CDR1 SGHNT, CDR2 YYREEE (reference sequence). The CDR3 sequence is 17 residues long. Trimming left V 0 bases short and J 3 bases short, with 19 bases between. For the CDR3, the DNA is TGTGCCAGCAGCTTGGGGGGGGCCTCCTCAGGGGGCTACGAGCAGTACTTC. It yields the protein CASSLGGASSGGYEQYF.

The chain employs TRBV19 and TRBJ1-2; D not certain. Trimming left V 10 bases short and J 3 bases short, with 18 bases between. The CDR3 runs 14 residues. Germline V gives CDR1 LNHDA, CDR2 SQIVND (reference sequence). The CDR3 sequence is CATTPAGSYYGYTF. The CDR3 nucleotides are TGTGCCACCACCCCGGCAGGCTCCTACTATGGCTACACCTTC.

The chain joins TRBV9 to TRBJ1-3, with unresolved D. This CDR3 has 18 residues. Germline CDR1 SGDLS, CDR2 YYNGEE. V shed 0 bases and J shed 4 bases, with 20 bases lying between them. The chain's CDR3 is CASSVAPPEGPEGNTIYF. The DNA of the CDR3 is TGTGCCAGCAGCGTAGCCCCACCAGAGGGCCCGGAGGGAAACACCATATATTTT.

As to this clone: Other nucleotide sequences in the sample specify the same CDR3. The rearrangement uses TRBV29-1 and TRBJ2-7; TRBD1 aligns across 9 bases. Germline values: CDR1 SQVTM, CDR2 ANQGSEA. CDR3 length: 15 residues. Unmatched junction bases numbered 16, after V lost 4 bases and J lost 9 bases. The CDR3 here is CSVGPNPGTGHGQYF. The CDR3 DNA sequence: TGCAGCGTTGGGCCAAACCCCGGGACAGGGCATGGGCAGTACTTC.

J is TRBJ1-2 and V is TRBV4-3; D call uncertain. CDR1 is LGHNA and CDR2 is YSLEER in the germline V gene. The CDR3 length is 16 residues. V was shortened by 0 bases and J by 7 bases, with 18 bases between the two germline ends. The CDR3 region is CASSQEWVDTALGYTF. The CDR3 nucleotides read TGCGCCAGCAGCCAAGAGTGGGTTGACACGGCCCTTGGCTACACCTTC.

The chain links TRBV20-1 to TRBJ1-2; the D gene is possibly TRBD1 (6 bases). In germline, CDR1 is DFQATT, CDR2 SNEGSKA (reference sequence). The CDR3 totals 11 residues. The V gene lost 6 bases and the J gene lost 6 bases, with 11 bases spanning the gap. CDR3 loop: CSAEGVDGYTF. The CDR3 DNA follows: TGCAGTGCAGAGGGGGTGGATGGCTACACCTTC.

This sequence joins TRBV11-2 and TRBJ2-7, with D possibly matching TRBD1 (6 bases). V was pared by 5 bases and J by 2 bases, with 13 bases between. This CDR3 region has 14 residues. Germline lookup yields CDR1 SGHAT and CDR2 FQNNGV. CDR3 nucleotide sequence: TGTGCCAGCAGCACTATGACAGGAACCTACGAGCAGTACTTC. The encoded protein is CASSTMTGTYEQYF. Full variable domain (outside the CDR3, taken from reference TRBV11-2 and TRBJ2-7): EAGVAQSPRYKIIEKRQSVAFWCNPISGHATLYWYQQILGQGPKLLIQFQNNGVVDDSQLPKDRFSAERLKGVDSTLKIQPAKLEDSAVYLCASSTMTGTYEQYFGPGTRLTVT.

The chain couples TRBV30 to TRBJ1-5; 8 positions match TRBD1. Looked up from germline, CDR1 is GTSNPN and CDR2 is SVGIG (reference sequence). Germline trimming cut 5 bases from V and 0 bases from J; bases unmatched to any gene: 3. The CDR3 is made up of 14 amino acids. The CDR3 region has the DNA TGTGCCTGGGCACAGGGGGTTAGCAATCAGCCCCAGCATTTT. Residues: CAWAQGVSNQPQHF.